This T cell receptor beta chain was recorded in a study of control samples from healthy donors and cancer patients. Measured with immunoSEQ multiplex PCR; TCRdb has only the in-frame clones, and not every one. The sample has some 130,000 clones, about 95% seen once. Deletions cut 5 bases from V and 2 bases from J, with 7 bases between. The CDR3 length is 12 residues. The sample taken for sequencing was blood. The chain combines TRBV12-3 or TRBV12-4 with TRBJ2-7; no definite D call. The sequence came from a man aged 25 to 45 in good health. Written as DNA, the CDR3 is TGTGCCAGCAGTGCCCAAGCCTACGAGCAGTACTTC. This encodes CASSAQAYEQYF.